These 21 T cell receptor beta chains came from one sample sequenced in a study of breast tumors, draining lymph nodes, adjacent tissues. TCRdb re-analysed the multiplex PCR reads in MiXCR, keeping a single row per CDR3 protein. The data hold 130,000 or so distinct CDR3 sequences, with more than 20% observed a single time. Samples came from axillary lymph nodes draining the breast cancer. Sequenced input: axillary lymph node tissue. The receptors were gathered from a female donor with breast cancer. Some clones in this sample may be carry-over from other donors' samples.

This clonotype was observed at least ten times. V is TRBV15 and J is TRBJ2-1; a possible D gene is TRBD2 (7 bases). V was pared by 4 bases and J by 3 bases, with 16 bases between. The germline V gene has CDR1 LNHNV and CDR2 YYDKDF (reference sequence). The CDR3 contains 16 residues. CDR3 nucleotides: TGTGCCACCAGCAAAGGGGGGGGATTCAACTACAATGAGCAGTTCTTC. Its protein product is CATSKGGGFNYNEQFF.

This clonotype was found many times. The chain links TRBV30 to TRBJ2-7, with D possibly TRBD1 on 6 matching bases. With 1 base removed from V and 5 bases from J, the gap between germline ends came to 12 bases. The CDR3 sequence is 13 residues long. Germline loops: CDR1 GTSNPN, CDR2 SVGIG (reference sequence). The CDR3: CAWSGGRGDEQYF. CDR3 DNA sequence: TGTGCCTGGAGTGGTGGCAGGGGAGACGAGCAGTACTTC.

This clonotype was seen ten or more times. The genes are TRBV12-3 or TRBV12-4 and TRBJ2-2; D unresolved. The CDR3 has 14 amino acids. Trimming pared 3 bases from V and 1 base from J, leaving 6 bases between. CDR3 region: CASSFTRNTGELFF. Here the CDR3 DNA reads TGTGCCAGCAGTTTTACTCGGAACACCGGGGAGCTGTTTTTT.

V usage is TRBV20-1 and J usage is TRBJ2-7; the match to TRBD2 covers 14 bases. From germline, CDR1 is DFQATT and CDR2 SNEGSKA (reference sequence). V was pared by 4 bases and J by 0 bases, with 8 bases of the junction left unmatched. This CDR3 has 17 residues. In nucleotides, the CDR3 is TGCAGTGCTACCAAGGGAGGGACTAGCGGGAGCTCCTACGAGCAGTACTTC. It yields the protein CSATKGGTSGSSYEQYF.

J is TRBJ2-1 and V is TRBV18, with 12 bases identical to TRBD2. Germline V gene sequence: CDR1 KGHSH, CDR2 LQKENI. The CDR3 covers 16 residues. V lost 2 bases and J lost 6; bases outside the gene matches: 5. As DNA, the CDR3 is TGTGCCAGCTCACCATCGACTAGCGGGAGTACCAATGAGCAGTTCTTC. Translated: CASSPSTSGSTNEQFF.

This clonotype was observed at least ten times. This chain uses TRBV20-1 with TRBJ2-1; 7 bases line up with TRBD2. V dropped 1 base and J dropped 0; count of bases not matched to a gene: 6. The germline gives CDR1 DFQATT, CDR2 SNEGSKA (reference sequence). CDR3 length: 16 residues. The CDR3 sequence: CSARGDYRSSYNEQFF. CDR3 sequence (DNA): TGCAGTGCTAGAGGGGACTACCGAAGCTCCTACAATGAGCAGTTCTTC.

Note on this clonotype: With a much larger clone just one base away, this may be a read error. V usage is TRBV4-3 and J usage is TRBJ2-3; 7 nucleotides agree with TRBD2. The V gene's germline CDR1 is LGHNA and CDR2 YSLEER. The CDR3 spans 16 residues. This chain's CDR3 is CASSQDWSGTTDMQYF. CDR3 bases: TGCGCCAGCAGCCAAGATTGGAGCGGGACCACAGATATGCAGTATTTT.

Many counts were recorded for this clonotype. This chain connects TRBV20-1 to TRBJ2-7, with no clear D. V lost 4 bases, J lost 0 bases, and 13 bases lay in between. Germline lookup yields CDR1 DFQATT and CDR2 SNEGSKA (reference sequence). This CDR3 has 14 residues. The CDR3 DNA sequence: TGCAGTGCTAATACGGACGGAAGCTCCTACGAGCAGTACTTC. Protein: CSANTDGSSYEQYF.

Note on this clonotype: This may come from a read error, since a much larger clone is one base off. The chain carries TRBV18 and TRBJ2-7, with TRBD1 matching over 8 bases. After removal of 8 bases from V and 6 bases from J, the junction contained 9 bases not matched to a gene. Germline values: CDR1 KGHSH, CDR2 LQKENI. This CDR3 spans 13 amino acids. The CDR3 coding sequence is TGTGCCAGCGCCGAGGCAGGGGGCTGCGAGCAGTACTTC. Translating gives CASAEAGGCEQYF.

In the case of this clonotype: At one end the junction does not follow the germline gene, possibly because of a read error. The rearrangement joins TRBV7-7 to TRBJ2-5; TRBD2 is a possible D gene (6 bases). Germline CDR1 is SSHAT and CDR2 is FNYEAQ (reference sequence). This CDR3 comprises 13 residues. The CDR3 sequence is CASSLDKGGTQYF. The CDR3 nucleotides read TGTGCTAGCAGCTTAGACAAGGGAGGGACCCAGTACTTC.

This clonotype was detected ten times or more. The chain combines TRBV2 with TRBJ2-1; 12 positions match TRBD2. Germline lookup yields CDR1 SNHLY and CDR2 FYNNEI. V lost 5 bases and J lost 5; bases outside the gene matches: 1. The CDR3 has 14 amino acids. DNA for the CDR3: TGTGCCAGCAGTCGACTAGCGGGAGACAATGAGCAGTTCTTC. As protein: CASSRLAGDNEQFF.

This clonotype was found many times. The chain carries TRBV7-9 and TRBJ2-2, with D unclear. Per the germline V gene, CDR1 is SEHNR and CDR2 is FQNEAQ (reference sequence). V lost 5 bases, J lost 5 bases, and 6 bases lay in between. The CDR3 covers 12 residues. CDR3 in amino acids: CASSLETGELFF. The DNA of the CDR3 is TGTGCCAGCAGCCTGGAAACCGGGGAGCTGTTTTTT.

This clonotype was picked up many times. V usage is TRBV29-1 and J usage is TRBJ2-3, with D unclear. Germline CDR1 reads SQVTM; CDR2 reads ANQGSEA. Trimming removed 6 bases from V and 5 bases from J, with 15 bases in between. The CDR3 consists of 13 residues. CDR3 region: CSVPRVGKDTQYF. The DNA for the CDR3 is TGCAGCGTCCCTAGGGTCGGTAAAGATACGCAGTATTTT.

Concerning this clonotype: This sequence may be a read error, since a much larger clone differs from it by one base. This chain uses TRBV11-3 with TRBJ2-5; a weak D match, TRBD2 (7 bases). Trimming cost V 5 bases and J 3 bases, with 16 bases left between them. The CDR3 loop spans 15 amino acids. Germline CDR1 and CDR2: SGHNT and YENEEA. CDR3 protein: CASSLRGGMEETQYF. The CDR3 coding sequence is TGTGCCAGCAGCCTAAGGGGGGGTATGGAAGAGACCCAGTACTTC. Filled out from reference TRBV11-3 and TRBJ2-5, the complete variable domain reads EAGVVQSPRYKIIEKKQPVAFWCNPISGHNTLYWYLQNLGQGPELLIRYENEEAVDDSQLPKDRFSAERLKGVDSTLKIQPAELGDSAVYLCASSLRGGMEETQYFGPGTRLLVL.

This clonotype was picked up many times. The CDR3 region is CASSAGGHEQYF. The CDR3 DNA follows: TGTGCCAGCAGCGCCGGGGGTCACGAGCAGTACTTC. V usage is TRBV7-9 and J usage is TRBJ2-7; weak D call: TRBD2 (6 bases). Germline V gene data show CDR1 as SEHNR and CDR2 as FQNEAQ (reference sequence). Trimming shortened V by 5 bases and J by 5 bases, and 10 bases separated the two germline ends. CDR3 length: 12 amino acids.

The sample holds many counts of this clonotype. The chain links TRBV9 to TRBJ2-3; D is possibly TRBD2 (6 bases). Trimming cost V 2 bases and J 4 bases, with 11 bases left between them. The germline CDR1 and CDR2 sequences are SGDLS and YYNGEE. This CDR3 is 14 amino acids long. The CDR3 DNA sequence: TGTGCCAGCAGCGTGGAGGGACGAGCAGATACGCAGTATTTT. Protein sequence: CASSVEGRADTQYF.

At least ten counts were recorded for this clonotype. V usage is TRBV20-1 and J usage is TRBJ1-5, with 7 nucleotides matching TRBD1. In germline, CDR1 is DFQATT, CDR2 SNEGSKA (reference sequence). The CDR3 runs 13 residues. Trimming cost V 3 bases and J 4 bases; bases outside gene matches: 3. CDR3 sequence: CSAREQGNQPQHF. The CDR3 DNA is TGCAGTGCTAGGGAACAGGGGAATCAGCCCCAGCATTTT.

The chain recombines TRBV4-2 with TRBJ2-6; no clear D. With 3 bases removed from V and 0 bases from J, the gap between germline ends came to 3 bases. This CDR3 region has 14 residues. The V gene's germline CDR1 is LGHNA and CDR2 YNFKEQ. The CDR3 protein is CASSHSSGANVLTF. As DNA, the CDR3 is TGTGCCAGCAGCCACAGCTCTGGGGCCAACGTCCTGACTTTC.

This clonotype showed up many times. The chain recombines TRBV29-1 with TRBJ2-1, with D uncertain. Germline CDR1 SQVTM, CDR2 ANQGSEA. Trimming left V 4 bases short and J 7 bases short, with 20 bases between. This CDR3 comprises 15 residues. As DNA, the CDR3 is TGCAGCGTTGCCGGCCGGCAGGAGTCCAAAAATGAGCAGTTCTTC. Its protein is CSVAGRQESKNEQFF.

Remarks on this clonotype: A much larger clone differs from this one at a single base, so this may be a read error. The chain recombines TRBV6-2 or TRBV6-3 with TRBJ2-7; TRBD2 agrees at 13 bases. The ends lost 8 bases at V and 2 bases at J; junction bases unmatched: 9. This CDR3 has 16 residues. The germline V gene encodes CDR1 MNHEY and CDR2 SVGEGT. For the CDR3, the DNA is TGTGCCAGCGGTTCCGGACTAGCGGGAGCCACCTACGAGCAGTACTTC. As protein: CASGSGLAGATYEQYF.

This clonotype was recorded at least ten times. This chain uses TRBV11-2 with TRBJ2-7; TRBD1 agrees at 9 bases. Germline V CDR1 and CDR2: SGHAT, FQNNGV. This CDR3 is built from 15 residues. The ends lost 5 bases at V and 5 bases at J; junction bases unmatched: 10. The CDR3 nucleotides read TGTGCCAGCAGCGCGAAGGGACAGGGTATCGACGAGCAGTACTTC. It codes for CASSAKGQGIDEQYF.